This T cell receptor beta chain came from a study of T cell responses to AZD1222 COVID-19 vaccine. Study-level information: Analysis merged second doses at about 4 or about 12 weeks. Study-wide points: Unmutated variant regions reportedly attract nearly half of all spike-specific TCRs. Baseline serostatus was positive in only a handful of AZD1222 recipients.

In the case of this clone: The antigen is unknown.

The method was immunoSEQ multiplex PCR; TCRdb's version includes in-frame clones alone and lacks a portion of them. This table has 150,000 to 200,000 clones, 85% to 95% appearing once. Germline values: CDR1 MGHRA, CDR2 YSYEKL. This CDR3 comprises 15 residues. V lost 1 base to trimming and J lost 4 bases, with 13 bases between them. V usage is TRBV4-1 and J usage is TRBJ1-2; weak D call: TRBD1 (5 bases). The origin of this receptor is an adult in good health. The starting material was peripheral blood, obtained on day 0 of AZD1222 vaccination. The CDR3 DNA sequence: TGCGCCAGCAGCCAAGGGGGCCCTCCCGGCTATGGCTACACCTTC. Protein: CASSQGGPPGYGYTF.